The source of this T cell receptor (beta chain) is a study of T cell repertoires in cytomegalovirus infection. Across the whole study: In public TCR beta signatures, there were indications of both CMV infection and matching HLA type. Study-wide results and limits: The cumulative frequency of public TCR beta families identified carriers of CMV plus the relevant HLA.

Notes on this clonotype: Its antigen is as yet unknown.

TCRdb passed the reads through MiXCR, listing each CDR3 protein once. This table has approximately 1,000,000 distinct CDR3 sequences, approximately 31% appearing once. V shed 4 bases and J shed 4 bases, with 15 bases lying between them. Germline-derived CDR1 and CDR2 are SGHRS and YFSETQ. The CDR3 is made up of 15 amino acids. Sample: cultured CD8+ T cells from PBMCs, taken from culture after CMV antigen stimulation. This receptor was identified in a human donor in good health (CMV status not recorded). Some clones in this sample may be carry-over from other donors' samples. The chain has TRBV5-1 and TRBJ2-1; D unclear. CDR3 in amino acids: CASSDGPLFYNEQFF. The CDR3 DNA sequence: TGCGCCAGCAGCGATGGGCCGTTATTTTACAATGAGCAGTTCTTC.